These T cell receptor beta chains were read from a single sample in a study of blood T cell repertoires in COVID-19. The method was immunoSEQ multiplex PCR; TCRdb's version includes in-frame clones alone and lacks a portion of them. The table records around 280,000 clones, 88% of them present only once. The sequenced material came from peripheral blood. The origin of the receptors is a woman in her 30s with COVID-19, enrolled during active disease. Both conserved end residues are part of each CDR3. The order of the fields is J gene, D gene, V gene, clone size, CDR3 protein, CDR3 DNA. The D gene is left open where the match is weak. A row's size may be missing; if present it is once, few, many or a size class.

TRBJ2-3 . TRBV2 . CASSVRGGTDTQYF TGTGCCAGCAGTGTTCGGGGAGGCACAGATACGCAGTATTTT
TRBJ2-1 . TRBV27 . CASSLDTNFVMGKEQFF TGTGCCAGCAGTTTGGACACCAATTTCGTGATGGGGAAAGAGCAGTTCTTC
TRBJ1-2 TRBD1 TRBV25-1 . CASRTGDGYTF TGTGCCAGCAGGACAGGGGATGGCTACACCTTC
TRBJ2-5 TRBD1 TRBV5-4 . CASSLLRDRGQETQYF TGTGCCAGCAGCTTACTCCGGGACAGGGGCCAAGAGACCCAGTACTTC
TRBJ1-1 . TRBV2 . CASSRSGNTEAFF TGTGCCAGCAGTCGTTCAGGGAACACTGAAGCTTTCTTT
TRBJ2-3 . TRBV7-3 . CASSLVRGTDTQYF TGTGCCAGCAGCTTAGTCCGGGGCACAGATACGCAGTATTTT
TRBJ2-2 TRBD2 TRBV18 . CASSPLGPGLAKNTGELFF TGTGCCAGCTCACCACTAGGACCGGGACTAGCTAAGAACACCGGGGAGCTGTTTTTT
TRBJ1-3 . TRBV5-6 . CASSSLGNTIYF TGTGCCAGCAGCTCACTCGGAAACACCATATATTTT
TRBJ1-1 . TRBV27 . CASCPRGVNTEAFF TGTGCCAGCTGCCCCAGGGGTGTGAACACTGAAGCTTTCTTT
TRBJ2-5 . TRBV30 . CAWKGLAGETQYF TGTGCCTGGAAAGGACTGGCGGGGGAGACCCAGTACTTC
TRBJ1-1 . TRBV7-9 . CASEVNTEAFF TGTGCCAGCGAGGTTAACACTGAAGCTTTCTTT
TRBJ2-1 TRBD2 TRBV4-2 . CASSPGLAGYEQFF TGTGCCAGCAGCCCGGGACTAGCGGGATATGAGCAGTTCTTC
TRBJ2-7 . TRBV6-6 . CASSYPGGSYEQYF TGTGCCAGCAGTTACCCCGGGGGCTCCTACGAGCAGTACTTC
TRBJ2-5 . TRBV6-5 . CAANQGKTQYF TGTGCCGCCAATCAGGGAAAGACCCAGTACTTC
TRBJ2-3 TRBD1 TRBV28 . CASRPPSGTGDTDTQYF TGTGCCAGCAGACCTCCCTCCGGGACAGGGGACACAGATACGCAGTATTTT
TRBJ2-5 TRBD2 TRBV7-7 . CASSEGLAGGETQYF TGTGCTAGCAGCGAAGGACTAGCGGGAGGGGAGACCCAGTACTTC
TRBJ2-7 . TRBV5-6 once CASSLAGTYSYEQYF TGTGCCAGCAGCTTAGCGGGGACATACTCCTACGAGCAGTACTTC
TRBJ2-3 TRBD2 TRBV3-1/TRBV3-2 . CASRISGSRTDTQYF TGTGCCAGCAGAATTAGCGGGAGTCGCACAGATACGCAGTATTTT
TRBJ2-1 TRBD2 TRBV11-2 . CASRARASGSESSYNEQFF TGTGCCAGCAGGGCCCGGGCTAGCGGGAGCGAAAGCTCCTACAATGAGCAGTTCTTC
TRBJ2-1 TRBD2 TRBV12-5 once CASGLAGLAGPDEQFF TGTGCTAGTGGTTTGGCCGGACTAGCGGGACCCGATGAGCAGTTCTTC
TRBJ1-2 TRBD1 TRBV11-2 . CASSNRGNYGYTF TGTGCCAGCAGCAACAGGGGTAACTATGGCTACACCTTC
TRBJ1-5 . TRBV2 few CASRPGTGGQPQHF TGTGCCAGCAGGCCCGGGACGGGAGGGCAGCCCCAGCATTTT
TRBJ2-5 TRBD2 TRBV27 . CASMPRAYSGSQETQYF TGTGCCAGCATGCCCAGGGCTTATAGCGGGAGCCAAGAGACCCAGTACTTC
TRBJ2-1 TRBD2 TRBV28 . CASSSLAGGYNEQFF TGTGCCAGCAGTTCGCTAGCGGGAGGTTACAATGAGCAGTTCTTC
TRBJ1-1 . TRBV6-5 few CASSYSPPGMSTEAFF TGTGCCAGCAGTTACTCTCCACCGGGGATGTCCACTGAAGCTTTCTTT
TRBJ1-4 TRBD1 TRBV3-1/TRBV3-2 . CASSPLAPGQGNEKLFF TGTGCCAGCAGCCCACTAGCGCCGGGACAGGGGAATGAAAAACTGTTTTTT
TRBJ2-7 . TRBV5-6 once CASSPTLQGYYEQYF TGTGCCAGCAGCCCAACCCTCCAGGGATACTACGAGCAGTACTTC
TRBJ2-7 TRBD2 TRBV20-1 . CSASLAGGPRSSYEQYF TGCAGTGCTAGTCTGGCGGGAGGGCCCCGAAGCTCCTACGAGCAGTACTTC
TRBJ2-1 . TRBV9 . CASSTTSLSFSNEQFF TGTGCCAGCAGCACTACGTCCCTCTCCTTCTCCAATGAGCAGTTCTTC
TRBJ1-5 . TRBV19 few CASSIGGMGNQPQHF TGTGCCAGTAGTATCGGCGGAATGGGCAATCAGCCCCAGCATTTT
TRBJ2-7 TRBD1 TRBV6-2/TRBV6-3 . CASSYRRQGDYEQYF TGTGCCAGCAGTTATAGGAGACAGGGTGACTACGAGCAGTACTTC
TRBJ2-7 TRBD1 TRBV6-6 . CASRGQGYEQYF TGTGCCAGCAGGGGACAGGGGTACGAGCAGTACTTC
TRBJ2-3 TRBD2 TRBV5-6 . CASSPLAGGGTQYF TGTGCCAGCAGCCCACTAGCGGGAGGGGGTACGCAGTATTTT
TRBJ1-5 . TRBV2 . CASGGWDEGNQPQHF TGTGCCAGCGGGGGGTGGGACGAGGGGAATCAGCCCCAGCATTTT
TRBJ2-2 . TRBV29-1 once CSVEPHGSWGDTGELFF TGCAGCGTTGAACCACACGGGAGTTGGGGCGACACCGGGGAGCTGTTTTTT
TRBJ2-1 . TRBV2 . CASGGSGRNNEQFF TGTGCCAGCGGGGGGTCTGGGAGAAACAATGAGCAGTTCTTC
TRBJ2-7 TRBD2 TRBV9 . CASSVGGGGPVEQYF TGTGCCAGCAGCGTAGGGGGGGGAGGGCCGGTCGAGCAGTACTTC
TRBJ2-3 . TRBV5-1 . CASANWADTQYF TGCGCCAGCGCTAATTGGGCGGATACGCAGTATTTT
TRBJ1-3 . TRBV9 . CASSVEGVGGNTIYF TGTGCCAGCAGCGTAGAAGGGGTTGGCGGAAACACCATATATTTT
TRBJ2-7 . TRBV7-9 . CASSLEYEQYF TGTGCCAGCAGCTTGGAGTACGAGCAGTACTTC
TRBJ2-3 TRBD2 TRBV18 . CASSPRRELDTQYF TGTGCCAGCTCACCACGGCGGGAGTTAGATACGCAGTATTTT